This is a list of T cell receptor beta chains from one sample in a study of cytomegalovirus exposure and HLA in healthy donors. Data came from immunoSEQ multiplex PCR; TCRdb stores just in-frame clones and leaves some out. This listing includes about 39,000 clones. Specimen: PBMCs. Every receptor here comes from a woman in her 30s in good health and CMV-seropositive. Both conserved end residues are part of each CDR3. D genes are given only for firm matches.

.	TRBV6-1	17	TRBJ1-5	CASSEGIRRAYSQPQHF
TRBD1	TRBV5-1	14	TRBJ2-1	CASSLGTGLNEQFF
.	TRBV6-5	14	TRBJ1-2	CASSYSTPGEGYTF
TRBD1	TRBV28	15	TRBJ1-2	CASNSPQGSGNGYTF
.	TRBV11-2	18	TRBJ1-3	CASSSALGQLDHGNTIYF
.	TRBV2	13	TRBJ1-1	CASSEQGNTEAFF
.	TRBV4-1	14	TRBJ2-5	CASSPTGIRETQYF
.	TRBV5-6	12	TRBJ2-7	CASSFGSYEQYF
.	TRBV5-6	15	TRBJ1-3	CASSNRDLVGNTIYF
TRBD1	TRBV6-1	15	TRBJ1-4	CASRARQGLVEKLFF
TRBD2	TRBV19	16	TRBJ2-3	CASSIDIWTSGGPQYF
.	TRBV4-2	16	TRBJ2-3	CASSQDRGYSTDTQYF
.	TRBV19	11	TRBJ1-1	CASSTQIEAFF